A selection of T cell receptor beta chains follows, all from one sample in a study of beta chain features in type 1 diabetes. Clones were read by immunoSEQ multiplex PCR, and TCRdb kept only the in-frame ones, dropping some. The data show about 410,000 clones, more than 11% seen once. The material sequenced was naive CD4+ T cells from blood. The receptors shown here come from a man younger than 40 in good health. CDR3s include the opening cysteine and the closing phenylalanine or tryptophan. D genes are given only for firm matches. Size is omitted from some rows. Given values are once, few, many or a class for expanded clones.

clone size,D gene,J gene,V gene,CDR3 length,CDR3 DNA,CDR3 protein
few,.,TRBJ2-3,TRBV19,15,TGTGCCACCGGAACAGGGCCGGGGGCCACAGATACGCAGTATTTT,CATGTGPGATDTQYF
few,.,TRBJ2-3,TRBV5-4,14,TGTGCCAGCAGCTTGTCGGGGCGCACAGATACGCAGTATTTT,CASSLSGRTDTQYF
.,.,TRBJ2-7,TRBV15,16,TGTGCCACCAGCCGAAACCTCGGGCGGGATTCCTACGAGCAGTACTTC,CATSRNLGRDSYEQYF
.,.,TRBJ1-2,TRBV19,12,TGTGCCAGTAGTATTCCCGTCTATGGCTACACCTTC,CASSIPVYGYTF
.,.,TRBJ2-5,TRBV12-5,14,TGTGCTAGTGGTTTGGGGGGGCCACGGGAGACCCAGTACTTC,CASGLGGPRETQYF
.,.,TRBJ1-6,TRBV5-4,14,TGTGCCAGCAGCTTAGGAGGGCTATACTCACCCCTCCACTTT,CASSLGGLYSPLHF
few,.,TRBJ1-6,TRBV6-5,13,TGTGCCAGTAGGAGAGGTGGGTTAGTCCCCCTCCACTTT,CASRRGGLVPLHF
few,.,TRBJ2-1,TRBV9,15,TGTGCCAGCAGCGTAGACATTGGACAGTACAATGAGCAGTTCTTC,CASSVDIGQYNEQFF
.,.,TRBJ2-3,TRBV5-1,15,TGCGCCAGCAGCCCACCGGGGGATTATTCAGATACGCAGTATTTT,CASSPPGDYSDTQYF
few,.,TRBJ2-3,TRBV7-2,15,TGTGCCAGCGTCTCCGCCAGGGGCTGGGCAGATACGCAGTATTTT,CASVSARGWADTQYF
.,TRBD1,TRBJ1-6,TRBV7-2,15,TGTGCCAGCAGCCCCCGAGGACAGGCGAATTCACCCCTCCACTTT,CASSPRGQANSPLHF
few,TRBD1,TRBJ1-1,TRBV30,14,TGTGCCTGGAGTACGGGACAGCCGAACACTGAAGCTTTCTTT,CAWSTGQPNTEAFF
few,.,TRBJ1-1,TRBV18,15,TGTGCCAGCTCACCACCGACAGGCCGCGACACTGAAGCTTTCTTT,CASSPPTGRDTEAFF
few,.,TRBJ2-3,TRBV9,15,TGTGCCAGCAGCGCCGCAGGGAGTGCCGCAGATACGCAGTATTTT,CASSAAGSAADTQYF
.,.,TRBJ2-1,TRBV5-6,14,TGTGCCAGCAGCCCGAACCCCCGACAGCAAGGGCAGTTCTTC,CASSPNPRQQGQFF
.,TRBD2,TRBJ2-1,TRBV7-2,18,TGTGCCAGCAACCTTGGGGGCGGGAGGGGACTCCGGATCTATGAGCAGTTCTTC,CASNLGGGRGLRIYEQFF
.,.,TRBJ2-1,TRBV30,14,TGTGCCTGGGGGCTTTTGAGCTCCTACAATGAGCAGTTCTTC,CAWGLLSSYNEQFF
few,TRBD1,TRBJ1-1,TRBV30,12,TGTGCCTGGACTACAGGGGCCGGCGGCGCTTTCTTT,CAWTTGAGGAFF
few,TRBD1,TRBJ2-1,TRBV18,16,TGTGCCAGCTCGCCGACAGGGACGGGTGGTTACAATGAGCAGTTCTTC,CASSPTGTGGYNEQFF
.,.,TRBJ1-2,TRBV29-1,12,TGCAGCGTTGGGTGGGAACTCTATGGCTACACCTTC,CSVGWELYGYTF
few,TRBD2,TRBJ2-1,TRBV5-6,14,TGTGCCAGTAAAACTCCTACTAGCGGGAGTAATCCGTTCTTC,CASKTPTSGSNPFF
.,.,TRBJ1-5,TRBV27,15,TGTGCCAGCAGTTTATCGATCAGGGTGAATCAGCCCCAGCATTTT,CASSLSIRVNQPQHF
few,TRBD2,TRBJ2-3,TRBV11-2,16,TGTGCCAGCACCTCGCTCCTAGCGGGGGCGAGGGATACGCAGTATTTT,CASTSLLAGARDTQYF
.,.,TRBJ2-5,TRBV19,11,TGTGCCAGTAGTATCCAAGAGACCCAGTACTTC,CASSIQETQYF
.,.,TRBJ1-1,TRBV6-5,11,TGTGCCAGCCAGAGGAACACTGAAGCTTTCTTT,CASQRNTEAFF
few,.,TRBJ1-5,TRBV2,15,TGTGCCAGCAGTGAAATAATCCAGAGCAATCAGCCCCAGCATTTT,CASSEIIQSNQPQHF
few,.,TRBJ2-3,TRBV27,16,TGTGCCAGCAGTTTGAACAGCCCAATGTTCACAGATACGCAGTATTTT,CASSLNSPMFTDTQYF
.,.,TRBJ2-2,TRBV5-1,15,TGCGCCAGCAGCTTACAGAACATGAACACCGGGGAGCTGTTTTTT,CASSLQNMNTGELFF
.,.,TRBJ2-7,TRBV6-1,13,TGTGCCAGCGGACCGGGACACCCCTACGAGCAGTACTTC,CASGPGHPYEQYF
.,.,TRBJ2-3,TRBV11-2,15,TGTGCCAGCAGCCCTGGCAGAAAGGAGACAGATACGCAGTATTTT,CASSPGRKETDTQYF
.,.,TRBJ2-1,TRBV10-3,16,TGTGCCATCAGCGCTCTCGACAGGAGCTCCTACAATGAGCAGTTCTTC,CAISALDRSSYNEQFF